This record concerns one T cell receptor beta chain sequence. No antigen is known for it. No much larger clone is present one base from it, and per-base qualities are unavailable. The immunoSEQ Assay, a bias-controlled multiplex PCR, was used to amplify TCRbeta CDR3 regions from genomic DNA. On the study's bioinformatics: Nucleated cell counts per sample were estimated from amplification of reference gene primers within the assay. To quantify the absolute abundance of each unique TCRbeta CDR3 rearrangement, sequence reads were collapsed and filtered. For each sample, productive Simpson clonality was calculated by taking the square root of Simpson's diversity index across productive rearrangements. What TCRdb holds here is the immuneACCESS table cut down to in-frame rearrangements. Part of the clones is not present; checked against another copy, under half of the missing clones reflect an unresolved V gene, and the others are unexplained. D and trimming come from the DNA, and the V and J calls and clone size come from that table. The sample yields tens of thousands of clones; around 91% were counted once. 1.9% of the sample belongs to the ten largest clones.

The collaborating institutions used their own protocols to collect whole blood in K2EDTA tubes. For TCRbeta analysis, collaborators shipped samples in one of three forms: frozen whole blood, isolated PBMCs, or DNA extracted from either of those sample types. Looking up the germline V gene (reference sequence) yields CDR1 SEHNR and CDR2 FQNEAQ. Germline trimming: 5 bases from V, 2 bases from J; junction bases outside gene matches: 1. The CDR3 measures 13 amino acids from cysteine to phenylalanine. CDR3 DNA only is kept here, 39 bases in frame from base 1. The sample is drawn from a study of blood T cell repertoires in COVID-19 (dated by TCRdb to 2018 to 2020). Some background on the complete study: The collaborator samples originated in the United States, Italy and Spain and spanned the acute and convalescent phases of COVID-19. The prospective study material was composed of cDNA or gDNA derived from T cells, B-cell-depleted T cells, or PBMCs. Deeply sampled blood TCRbeta repertoires from subjects exposed to, actively infected with, or recovered from COVID-19 were included in the dataset. The repertoires were released in a freely available public database intended as a resource for research on the immune response to SARS-CoV-2. The samples were drawn from two sources: the first 160 participants of the ongoing ImmuneRACE study, and over 1,000 subjects contributed by 6 global collaborators. Nearly every sample came with metadata listing a de-identified subject ID, COVID-19 status, age in years and sex. HLA class I and class II types, where available, came from metadata supplied by the sample provider rather than from assay-based typing. General findings and caveats noted by the study authors: How much clinical and demographic metadata was included differed by source and by participant, and the metadata was provided uncurated.

Sequencing used peripheral blood. The sequence derives from a woman aged 45-65 years in a cohort sampled during active COVID-19. The rearranged chain carries TRBV7-9 and TRBJ2-5; TRBD1 aligns with 8 central bases. The nucleotide sequence is given as TGTGCCAGCAGCACAGGGGGGCAAGAGACCCAGTACTTC. It specifies CASSTGGQETQYF. The full variable domain, completed from the reference TRBV7-9 and TRBJ2-5 proteins outside the CDR3, reads DTGVSQNPRHKITKRGQNVTFRCDPISEHNRLYWYRQTLGQGPEFLTYFQNEAQLEKSRLLSDRFSAERPKGSFSTLEIQRTEQGDSAMYLCASSTGGQETQYFGPGTRLLVL.